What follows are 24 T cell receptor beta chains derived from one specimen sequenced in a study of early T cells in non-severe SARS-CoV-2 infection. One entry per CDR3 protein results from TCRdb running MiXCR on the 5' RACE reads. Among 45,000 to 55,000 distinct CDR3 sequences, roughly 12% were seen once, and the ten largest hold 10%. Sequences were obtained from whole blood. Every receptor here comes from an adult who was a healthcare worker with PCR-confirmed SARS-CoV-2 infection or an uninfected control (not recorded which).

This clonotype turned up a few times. The CDR3 sequence is CASSDGFNRETQYF. The DNA of the CDR3 is TGTGCCAGCAGTGACGGGTTTAACCGGGAGACCCAGTACTTC. The V and J genes are TRBV6-1 and TRBJ2-5; no definite D call. With 3 bases removed from V and 5 bases from J, the gap between germline ends came to 13 bases. Germline values: CDR1 MNHNS, CDR2 SASEGT. This CDR3 is built from 14 residues.

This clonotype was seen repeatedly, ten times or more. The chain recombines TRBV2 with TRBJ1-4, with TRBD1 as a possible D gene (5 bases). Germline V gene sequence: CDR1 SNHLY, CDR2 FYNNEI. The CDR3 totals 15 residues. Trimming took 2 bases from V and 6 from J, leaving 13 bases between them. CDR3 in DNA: TGTGCCAGCAGTGAACGCGGGACGGGGGATGAAAAACTGTTTTTT. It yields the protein CASSERGTGDEKLFF.

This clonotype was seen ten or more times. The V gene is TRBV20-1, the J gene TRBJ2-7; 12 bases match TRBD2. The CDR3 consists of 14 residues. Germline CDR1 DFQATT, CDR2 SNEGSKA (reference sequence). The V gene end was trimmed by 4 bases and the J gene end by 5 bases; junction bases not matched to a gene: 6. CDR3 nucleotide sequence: TGCAGTGCTACCGGACTAGCGGGGTTTGACGAGCAGTACTTC. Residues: CSATGLAGFDEQYF.

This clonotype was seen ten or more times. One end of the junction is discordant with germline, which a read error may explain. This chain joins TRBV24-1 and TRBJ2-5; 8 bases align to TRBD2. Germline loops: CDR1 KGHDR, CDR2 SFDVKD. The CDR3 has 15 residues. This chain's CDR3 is CATSDTRTSQQTQYF. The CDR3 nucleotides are TGTGCCACCAGTGATACCCGGACTAGCCAACAGACCCAGTACTTC.

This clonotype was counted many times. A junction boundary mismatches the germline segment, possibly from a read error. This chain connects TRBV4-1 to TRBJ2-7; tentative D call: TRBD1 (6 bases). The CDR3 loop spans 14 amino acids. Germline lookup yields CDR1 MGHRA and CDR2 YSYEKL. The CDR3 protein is CASSPTGTSYEQYF. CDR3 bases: TGTGCCAGCAGTCCGACAGGAACCTCCTACGAGCAGTACTTC.

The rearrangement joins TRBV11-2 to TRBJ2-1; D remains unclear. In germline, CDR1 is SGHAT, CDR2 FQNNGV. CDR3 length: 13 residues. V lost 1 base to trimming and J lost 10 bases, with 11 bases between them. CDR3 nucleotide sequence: TGTGCCAGCAGCTTAGCCCCGCTGGGGGAGCAGTTCTTC. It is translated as CASSLAPLGEQFF.

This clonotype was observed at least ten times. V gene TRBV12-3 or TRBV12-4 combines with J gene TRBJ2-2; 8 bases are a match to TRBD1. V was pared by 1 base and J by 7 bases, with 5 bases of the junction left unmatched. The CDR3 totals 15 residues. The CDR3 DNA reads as TGTGCCAGCAGTTTAGTGACAGGGGAGTACGGGGAGCTGTTTTTT. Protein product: CASSLVTGEYGELFF.

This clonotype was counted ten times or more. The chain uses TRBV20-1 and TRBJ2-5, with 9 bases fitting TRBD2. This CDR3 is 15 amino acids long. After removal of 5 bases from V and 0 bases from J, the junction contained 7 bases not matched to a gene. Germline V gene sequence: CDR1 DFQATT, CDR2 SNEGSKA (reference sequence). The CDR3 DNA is TGCAGTGCTTTTAAGGGGACTAGCTACCAAGAGACCCAGTACTTC. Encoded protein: CSAFKGTSYQETQYF.

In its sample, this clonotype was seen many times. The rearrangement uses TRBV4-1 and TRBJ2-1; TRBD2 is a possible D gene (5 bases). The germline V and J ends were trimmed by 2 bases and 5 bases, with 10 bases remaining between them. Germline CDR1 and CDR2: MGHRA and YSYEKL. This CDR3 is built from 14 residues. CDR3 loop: CASSQLTGDNEQFF. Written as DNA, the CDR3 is TGCGCCAGCAGCCAATTAACCGGGGACAATGAGCAGTTCTTC.

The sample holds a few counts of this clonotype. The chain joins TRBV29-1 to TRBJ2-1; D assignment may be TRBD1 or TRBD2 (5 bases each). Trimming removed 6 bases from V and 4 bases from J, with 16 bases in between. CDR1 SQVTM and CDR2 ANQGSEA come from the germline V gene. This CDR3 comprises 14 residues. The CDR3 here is CSVRKGTVYNEQFF. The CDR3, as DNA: TGCAGCGTCCGTAAAGGGACGGTGTACAATGAGCAGTTCTTC.

CDR3 in amino acids: CASSQGVGNNEQFF. The CDR3 coding sequence is TGTGCCAGCAGCCAAGGTGTGGGAAACAATGAGCAGTTCTTC. This chain uses TRBV3-1 with TRBJ2-1, with no clear D. The CDR3 loop spans 14 amino acids. Germline lookup yields CDR1 LGHDT and CDR2 YNNKEL (reference sequence). Trimming left V 1 base short and J 5 bases short, with 9 bases between.

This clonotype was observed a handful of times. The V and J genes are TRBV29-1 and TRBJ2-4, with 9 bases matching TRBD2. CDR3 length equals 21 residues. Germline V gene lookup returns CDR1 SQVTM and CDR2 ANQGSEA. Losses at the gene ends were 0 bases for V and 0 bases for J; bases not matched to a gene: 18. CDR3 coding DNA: TGCAGCGTTGAAGAAGCGGGGGGCCTCAAAAAACCGTTCGTAGCCAAAAACATTCAGTACTTC. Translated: CSVEEAGGLKKPFVAKNIQYF. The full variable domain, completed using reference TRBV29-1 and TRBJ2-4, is SAVISQKPSRDICQRGTSLTIQCQVDSQVTMMFWYRQQPGQSLTLIATANQGSEATYESGFVIDKFPISRPNLTFSTLTVSNMSPEDSSIYLCSVEEAGGLKKPFVAKNIQYFGAGTRLSVL.

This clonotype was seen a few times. The CDR3 sequence is CSAGRAPGGRRGTTQETQYF. The CDR3 region has the DNA TGCAGTGCTGGGAGGGCCCCCGGGGGTCGGCGGGGAACAACTCAAGAGACCCAGTACTTC. The gene calls are TRBV20-1 and TRBJ2-5, with 7 bases aligning to TRBD2. The CDR3 is 20 amino acids. J lost 2 bases, V lost 5 bases, and 26 bases had no gene match. Germline assignment: CDR1 DFQATT and CDR2 SNEGSKA (reference sequence).

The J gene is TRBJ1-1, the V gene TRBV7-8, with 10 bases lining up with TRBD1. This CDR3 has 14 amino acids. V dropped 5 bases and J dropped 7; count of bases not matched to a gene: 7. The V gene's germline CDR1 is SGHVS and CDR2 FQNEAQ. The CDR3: CASSIQTGGNEAFF. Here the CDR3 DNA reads TGTGCCAGCAGCATTCAGACAGGGGGCAATGAAGCTTTCTTT. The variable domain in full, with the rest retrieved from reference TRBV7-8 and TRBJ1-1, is GAGVSQSPRYKVAKRGQDVALRCDPISGHVSLFWYQQALGQGPEFLTYFQNEAQLDKSGLPSDRFFAERPEGSVSTLKIQRTQQEDSAVYLCASSIQTGGNEAFFGQGTRLTVV.

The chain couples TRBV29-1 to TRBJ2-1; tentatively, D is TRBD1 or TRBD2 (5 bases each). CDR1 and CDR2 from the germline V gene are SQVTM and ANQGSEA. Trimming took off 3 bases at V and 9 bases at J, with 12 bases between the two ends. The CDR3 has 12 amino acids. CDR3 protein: CSVEGERREQFF. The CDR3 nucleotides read TGCAGCGTTGAGGGGGAGCGTCGTGAGCAGTTCTTC.

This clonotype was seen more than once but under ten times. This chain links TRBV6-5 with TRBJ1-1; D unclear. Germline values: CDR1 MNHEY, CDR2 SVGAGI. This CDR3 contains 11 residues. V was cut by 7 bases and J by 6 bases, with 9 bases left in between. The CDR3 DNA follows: TGTGCCAGCACCTCGCGTGCTGAAGCTTTCTTT. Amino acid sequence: CASTSRAEAFF.

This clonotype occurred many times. The CDR3 nucleotides are TGTGCCAGCAGCCAACCCCTGGTAGGGAGCACAGATACGCAGTATTTT. Its protein product is CASSQPLVGSTDTQYF. This chain uses TRBV5-4 with TRBJ2-3, with D unresolved. The CDR3 covers 16 residues. Germline CDR1 and CDR2: SGHNT and YYREEE (reference sequence). The V end lost 4 bases, the J end lost 0 bases, and 15 bases lay between the germline ends.

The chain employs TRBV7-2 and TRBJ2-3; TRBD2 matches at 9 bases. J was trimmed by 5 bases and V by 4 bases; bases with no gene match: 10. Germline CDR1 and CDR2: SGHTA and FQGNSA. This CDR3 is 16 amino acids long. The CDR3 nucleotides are TGTGCCAGCAGCTACTTAGCGGGGGCCCCGGTAGATACGCAGTATTTT. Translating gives CASSYLAGAPVDTQYF.

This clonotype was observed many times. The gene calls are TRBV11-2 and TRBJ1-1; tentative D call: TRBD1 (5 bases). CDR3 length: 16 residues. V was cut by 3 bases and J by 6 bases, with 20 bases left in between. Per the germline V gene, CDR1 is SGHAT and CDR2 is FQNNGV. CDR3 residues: CASSFGTFGSGSEAFF. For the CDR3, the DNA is TGTGCCAGCAGCTTCGGGACCTTCGGGAGCGGTTCTGAAGCTTTCTTT.

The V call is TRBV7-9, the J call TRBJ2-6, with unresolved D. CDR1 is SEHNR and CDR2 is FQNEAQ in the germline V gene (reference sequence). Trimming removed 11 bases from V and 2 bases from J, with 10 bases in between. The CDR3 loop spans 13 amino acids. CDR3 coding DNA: TGTGCCGGAGACGGAGCTGGGGCCAACGTCCTGACTTTC. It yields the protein CAGDGAGANVLTF.

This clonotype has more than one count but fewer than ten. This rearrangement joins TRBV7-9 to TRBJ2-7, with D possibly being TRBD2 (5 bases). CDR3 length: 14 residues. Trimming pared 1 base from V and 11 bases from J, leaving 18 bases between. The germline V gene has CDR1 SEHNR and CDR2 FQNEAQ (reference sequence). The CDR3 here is CASSLGSEDRGKYF. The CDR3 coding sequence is TGTGCCAGCAGCTTAGGCTCGGAGGACCGAGGGAAGTACTTC.

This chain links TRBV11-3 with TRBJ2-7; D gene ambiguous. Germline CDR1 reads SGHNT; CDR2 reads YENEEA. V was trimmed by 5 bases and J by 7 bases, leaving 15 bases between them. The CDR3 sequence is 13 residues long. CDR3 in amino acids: CASSPNHDTEQYF. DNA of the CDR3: TGTGCCAGCAGCCCGAATCACGACACGGAGCAGTACTTC.

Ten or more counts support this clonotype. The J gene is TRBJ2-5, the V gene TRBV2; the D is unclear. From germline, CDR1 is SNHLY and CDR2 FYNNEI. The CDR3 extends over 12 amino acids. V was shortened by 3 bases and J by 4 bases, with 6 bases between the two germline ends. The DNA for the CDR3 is TGTGCCAGCAGTGACCGAGGAGAGACCCAGTACTTC. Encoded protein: CASSDRGETQYF.

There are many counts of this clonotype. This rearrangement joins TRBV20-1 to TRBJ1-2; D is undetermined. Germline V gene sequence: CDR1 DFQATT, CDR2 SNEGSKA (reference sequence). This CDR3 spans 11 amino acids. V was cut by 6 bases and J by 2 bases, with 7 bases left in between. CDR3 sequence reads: CSAHENYGYTF. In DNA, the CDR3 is TGCAGTGCACATGAAAACTATGGCTACACCTTC.